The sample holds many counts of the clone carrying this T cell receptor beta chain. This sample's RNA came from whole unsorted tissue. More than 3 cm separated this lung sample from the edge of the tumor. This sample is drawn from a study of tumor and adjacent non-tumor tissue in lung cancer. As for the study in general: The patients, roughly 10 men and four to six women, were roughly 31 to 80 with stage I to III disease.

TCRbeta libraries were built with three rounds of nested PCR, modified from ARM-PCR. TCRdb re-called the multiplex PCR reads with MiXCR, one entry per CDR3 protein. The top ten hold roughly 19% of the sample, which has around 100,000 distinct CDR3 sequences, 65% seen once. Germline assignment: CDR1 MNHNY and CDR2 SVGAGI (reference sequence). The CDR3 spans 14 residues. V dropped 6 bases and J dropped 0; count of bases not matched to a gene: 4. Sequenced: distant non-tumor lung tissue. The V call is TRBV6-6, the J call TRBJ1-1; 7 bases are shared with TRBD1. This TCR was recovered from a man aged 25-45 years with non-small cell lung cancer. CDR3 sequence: CASSLRGVNTEAFF. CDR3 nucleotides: TGTGCCAGCAGCCTCAGGGGGGTGAACACTGAAGCTTTCTTT.